Below, 26 T cell receptor beta chains from the same sample are listed, as sequenced in a study of neurological immune-mediated disorders. TCRdb recomputed calls from the 5' RACE reads with MiXCR, one row per CDR3 protein. The table lists 75,000 to 85,000 distinct CDR3 sequences, 17% of them singletons. Sequenced input: PBMCs. The source is a middle-aged woman in good health.

This clonotype was recorded at least ten times. The rearrangement links TRBV20-1 to TRBJ2-7; no clear D gene. CDR1 is DFQATT and CDR2 is SNEGSKA in the germline V gene (reference sequence). Trimming cost V 6 bases and J 4 bases, with 10 bases left between them. The CDR3 spans 11 residues. CDR3 region: CSATLNYEQYV. The CDR3 DNA follows: TGCAGTGCCACGCTTAATTACGAGCAGTACGTC.

This clonotype was observed many times. The chain joins TRBV20-1 to TRBJ1-1; the D gene is possibly TRBD1 (6 bases). The CDR3 consists of 14 residues. Germline assignment: CDR1 DFQATT and CDR2 SNEGSKA (reference sequence). The V end lost 3 bases, the J end lost 4 bases, and 15 bases lay between the germline ends. This CDR3 reads CSARAPGAGTEAFF. CDR3 DNA: TGCAGTGCTAGGGCTCCGGGGGCTGGCACTGAAGCTTTCTTT.

This chain joins TRBV5-1 and TRBJ2-5; perhaps D is TRBD1 or TRBD2 (5 bases each). The CDR3 length is 13 residues. The germline V gene has CDR1 SGHRS and CDR2 YFSETQ. V lost 2 bases to trimming and J lost 12 bases, with 17 bases between them. CDR3 sequence: CASSFPGWETKYF. The CDR3 nucleotides are TGCGCCAGCAGCTTCCCAGGGTGGGAGACAAAGTACTTC. Using reference TRBV5-1 and TRBJ2-5 for the parts outside the CDR3, the full variable domain is KAGVTQTPRYLIKTRGQQVTLSCSPISGHRSVSWYQQTPGQGLQFLFEYFSETQRNKGNFPGRFSGRQFSNSRSEMNVSTLELGDSALYLCASSFPGWETKYFGPGTRLLVL.

The rearrangement joins TRBV29-1 to TRBJ1-2; D perhaps matches TRBD1 (5 bases). Germline CDR1 and CDR2: SQVTM and ANQGSEA. V dropped 0 bases and J dropped 4 bases, with 18 bases sitting between them. The CDR3 is 16 residues long. The CDR3: CSVEDLQKGSVYGYTF. As DNA, the CDR3 is TGCAGCGTTGAAGATCTTCAGAAGGGGTCGGTCTATGGCTACACCTTC. The full variable domain, its missing parts supplied by reference TRBV29-1 and TRBJ1-2, is SAVISQKPSRDICQRGTSLTIQCQVDSQVTMMFWYRQQPGQSLTLIATANQGSEATYESGFVIDKFPISRPNLTFSTLTVSNMSPEDSSIYLCSVEDLQKGSVYGYTFGSGTRLTVV.

This clonotype was observed a few times. An end of the junction differs from the germline gene, which may be a read error. V is TRBV5-1 and J is TRBJ2-4; 7 bases agree with TRBD2. Germline lookup yields CDR1 SGHRS and CDR2 YFSETQ. There are 13 residues in the CDR3. CDR3 coding DNA: TGCGCCAGCAGGGCGGGGGTCGCAAACATTCTGTACTTC. Protein sequence: CASRAGVANILYF.

This clonotype was observed at least ten times. The CDR3 region has the DNA TGTGCCACCAGTGATCCCGGGACAGGTCATGAGCAGTTCTTC. Protein sequence: CATSDPGTGHEQFF. V usage is TRBV24-1 and J usage is TRBJ2-1; 8 bases are a match to TRBD1. CDR3 length equals 14 residues. Germline trimming cut 3 bases from V and 8 bases from J; bases unmatched to any gene: 5. In germline, CDR1 is KGHDR, CDR2 SFDVKD.

This clonotype occurred a few times. The CDR3 nucleotides read TGTGCCAGCTCTGGACTAGCGGGAGGAATACAAGAGACCCAGTACTTC. Amino acids: CASSGLAGGIQETQYF. This chain joins TRBV9 and TRBJ2-5; 14 positions agree with TRBD2. CDR1 is SGDLS, CDR2 YYNGEE, per germline. The CDR3 is made up of 16 amino acids. V trimming: 7 bases; J trimming: 2 bases; junction bases outside the gene matches: 7.

This clonotype was seen at least ten times. CDR3 coding DNA: TGCGCCAGCAGCCCAGAAGGGGGTGGAGATACGCAGTATTTT. This gives the protein CASSPEGGGDTQYF. V usage is TRBV5-1 and J usage is TRBJ2-3; tentatively, D is TRBD1 (6 bases). Per germline, CDR1 SGHRS and CDR2 YFSETQ. CDR3 size: 14 residues. Trimming removed 4 bases at V and 5 bases at J, with 14 bases between.

This CDR3 reads CASSQEGTNTEAFF. In DNA, the CDR3 is TGCGCCAGCAGCCAAGAGGGGACGAACACTGAAGCTTTCTTT. The chain is built from TRBV4-3 and TRBJ1-1, with D perhaps matching TRBD1 (5 bases). V was pared by 0 bases and J by 1 base, with 6 bases between. This CDR3 contains 14 residues. Germline V gives CDR1 LGHNA, CDR2 YSLEER.

This clonotype showed up many times. The chain has TRBV20-1 and TRBJ2-5; the D is unclear. V was cut by 2 bases and J by 3 bases, with 7 bases left in between. From germline, CDR1 is DFQATT and CDR2 SNEGSKA (reference sequence). This CDR3 region has 12 residues. The CDR3 DNA is TGCAGTGCTAGAAAGACTGAAGAGACCCAGTACTTC. This codes for CSARKTEETQYF.

This clonotype came up many times. The chain joins TRBV7-2 to TRBJ2-5, with D possibly being TRBD2 (6 bases). This CDR3 contains 14 residues. Germline CDR1 reads SGHTA; CDR2 reads FQGNSA. V lost 2 bases and J lost 7, with 14 bases in between. The CDR3 is CASSLTGLATTQYF. The CDR3 DNA reads as TGTGCCAGCAGCTTAACGGGGCTAGCGACGACCCAGTACTTC.

This clonotype has at least ten counts. The chain uses TRBV20-1 and TRBJ1-5; no clear D gene. The CDR3 runs to 14 residues. V was pared by 4 bases and J by 5 bases, with 15 bases between. Germline V lookup: CDR1 DFQATT, CDR2 SNEGSKA (reference sequence). DNA of the CDR3: TGCAGTGCTAAAGGGCGGAGCGCTTATCAGCCCCAGCATTTT. Protein product: CSAKGRSAYQPQHF.

This clonotype was found many times. J is TRBJ2-5 and V is TRBV20-1, with 10 bases fitting TRBD1. The CDR3 consists of 15 residues. CDR1 DFQATT and CDR2 SNEGSKA come from the germline V gene (reference sequence). The V segment lost 6 bases and the J segment 5 bases; nucleotides outside the gene matches: 12. The CDR3: CSARNTGTGDETQYF. CDR3 DNA sequence: TGCAGTGCCAGAAATACCGGGACAGGGGATGAGACCCAGTACTTC.

V gene TRBV5-6 combines with J gene TRBJ2-3, with 8 bases fitting TRBD1. The trim removed 4 bases at V and 1 base at J, leaving 11 bases unmatched. This CDR3 has 17 residues. Germline loops: CDR1 SGHDT, CDR2 YYEEEE. The CDR3, as DNA: TGTGCCAGCAGCCGCTCCGAGGACAGGGCCGGCACAGATACGCAGTATTTT. This translates into CASSRSEDRAGTDTQYF.

This clonotype was observed at least ten times. The junction does not match germline at one end; this may be a read error. J is TRBJ1-1 and V is TRBV27, with a tentative D call TRBD1 (5 bases). This CDR3 has 15 amino acids. Germline V gives CDR1 MNHEY, CDR2 SMNVEV (reference sequence). CDR3 sequence reads: CASSFLGRMNTEAFF. The CDR3 coding sequence is TGTGCCAGCAGTTTTCTGGGACGGATGAACACTGAGGCTTTCTTT.

This clonotype was observed at least ten times. The chain carries TRBV18 and TRBJ2-1; TRBD1 or TRBD2 may be the D gene (5 bases each). The V end lost 4 bases, the J end lost 10 bases, and 17 bases lay between the germline ends. CDR1 KGHSH and CDR2 LQKENI come from the germline V gene. The CDR3 spans 14 residues. This CDR3 is CASSQIRDPREQFF. DNA of the CDR3: TGTGCCAGCTCACAGATTCGGGACCCTAGGGAGCAGTTCTTC.

The count of this clonotype is one. A read error is possible here, since a much larger clone lies one base away. The CDR3 bases are TGTGCCAGCATCGATGGACAGGGGGGCAACGAGCAGTACTTC. It translates to CASIDGQGGNEQYF. V gene TRBV27 combines with J gene TRBJ2-7, with 10 bases lining up with TRBD1. Germline V lookup: CDR1 MNHEY, CDR2 SMNVEV (reference sequence). Trimming at V came to 7 bases and at J to 5 bases, leaving 8 bases not matched to a gene. This CDR3 is built from 14 residues.

This clonotype was recorded many times. This chain joins TRBV5-1 and TRBJ2-3; D gene ambiguous. The V end was cut by 4 bases, the J end by 0 bases, with 15 bases between. CDR1 SGHRS and CDR2 YFSETQ come from the germline V gene. This CDR3 region has 16 residues. CDR3 nucleotides: TGCGCCAGCAGCGAACGAGAGATAACTAGCACAGATACGCAGTATTTT. This encodes CASSEREITSTDTQYF. The variable domain in full, with the rest retrieved from reference TRBV5-1 and TRBJ2-3, is KAGVTQTPRYLIKTRGQQVTLSCSPISGHRSVSWYQQTPGQGLQFLFEYFSETQRNKGNFPGRFSGRQFSNSRSEMNVSTLELGDSALYLCASSEREITSTDTQYFGPGTRLTVL.

This clonotype has a handful of counts. The genes are TRBV19 and TRBJ2-7, with TRBD2 as a possible D gene (6 bases). The V gene's germline CDR1 is LNHDA and CDR2 SQIVND (reference sequence). The CDR3 extends over 14 amino acids. V gave up 7 bases and J gave up 2 bases, with 15 bases separating them. Written as DNA, the CDR3 is TGTGCCAGTAATTCCGGGAGACGTACCTACGAGCAGTACTTC. Amino acids: CASNSGRRTYEQYF.

This clonotype was counted many times. The CDR3 reads CASSQERGGGTDTQYF. In DNA, the CDR3 is TGCGCCAGCAGCCAAGAACGGGGGGGCGGCACAGATACGCAGTATTTT. The genes are TRBV4-1 and TRBJ2-3; 8 nucleotides align to TRBD2. V trimming: 0 bases; J trimming: 1 base; junction bases outside the gene matches: 3. The CDR3 length is 16 residues. Per the germline V gene, CDR1 is MGHRA and CDR2 is YSYEKL.

This clonotype has ten or more counts. The chain recombines TRBV20-1 with TRBJ2-1; TRBD1 agrees at 8 bases. The V gene end was trimmed by 0 bases and the J gene end by 2 bases; junction bases not matched to a gene: 6. The CDR3 consists of 16 residues. CDR1 DFQATT and CDR2 SNEGSKA come from the germline V gene (reference sequence). The DNA of the CDR3 is TGCAGTGCTAGAGATCCGGGACAGGCAACCTACAATGAGCAGTTCTTC. Protein product: CSARDPGQATYNEQFF.

This clonotype appeared many times. The chain couples TRBV20-1 to TRBJ1-2; perhaps TRBD1 as D (5 bases). The CDR3 runs 14 residues. The V gene lost 0 bases and the J gene lost 6 bases, with 14 bases spanning the gap. Germline V gives CDR1 DFQATT, CDR2 SNEGSKA (reference sequence). The CDR3 is CSARDDRGEDGYTF. CDR3 bases: TGCAGTGCTAGAGATGATCGAGGGGAGGATGGCTACACCTTC.

There are a few counts of this clonotype. The rearrangement joins TRBV19 to TRBJ2-2, with D unclear. Germline-derived CDR1 and CDR2 are LNHDA and SQIVND (reference sequence). Trimming took off 7 bases at V and 1 base at J, with 4 bases between the two ends. CDR3 length equals 12 residues. The CDR3 coding sequence is TGTGCCAGTAATCAGAACACCGGGGAGCTGTTTTTT. It translates to CASNQNTGELFF.

The sample holds many counts of this clonotype. V is TRBV5-5 and J is TRBJ2-2; D is undetermined. Between the trimmed V and J ends, which lost 4 bases and 6 bases, there was a span of 7 bases. From germline, CDR1 is SGHKS and CDR2 YYEKEE (reference sequence). The CDR3 loop spans 12 amino acids. CDR3 in amino acids: CASSTNSGELFF. CDR3 in DNA: TGTGCCAGCAGCACCAATTCCGGGGAGCTGTTTTTT.

This clonotype occurred many times. This chain uses TRBV15 with TRBJ1-2; weak D call: TRBD1 (6 bases). V lost 0 bases and J lost 6, with 11 bases in between. The CDR3 is made up of 14 amino acids. CDR1 and CDR2 (germline): LNHNV, YYDKDF (reference sequence). This chain's CDR3 is CATSRDRNRDGYTF. The CDR3, as DNA: TGTGCCACCAGCAGAGATCGAAACAGGGATGGCTACACCTTC.

This clonotype has a count of ten or more. The genes are TRBV3-1 and TRBJ2-2; 7 bases align to TRBD1. V gave up 4 bases and J gave up 1 base; unmatched junction bases: 9. This CDR3 is 17 amino acids long. Germline CDR1 is LGHDT and CDR2 is YNNKEL (reference sequence). The CDR3 bases are TGTGCCAGCAGCCCAAAAACAGGGGTCATGAACACCGGGGAGCTGTTTTTT. It encodes CASSPKTGVMNTGELFF.